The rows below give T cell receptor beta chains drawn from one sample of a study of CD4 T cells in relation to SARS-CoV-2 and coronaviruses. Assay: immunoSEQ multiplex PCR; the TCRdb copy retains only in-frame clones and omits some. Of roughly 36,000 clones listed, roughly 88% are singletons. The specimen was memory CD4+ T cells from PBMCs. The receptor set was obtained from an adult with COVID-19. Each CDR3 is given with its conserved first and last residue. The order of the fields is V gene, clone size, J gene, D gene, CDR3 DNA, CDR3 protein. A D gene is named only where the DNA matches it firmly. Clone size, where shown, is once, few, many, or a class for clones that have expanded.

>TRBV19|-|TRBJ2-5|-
TGTGCCAGTAGTATCTCTAGATCCGTCCAAGAGACCCAGTACTTC
CASSISRSVQETQYF
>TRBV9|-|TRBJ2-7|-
TGTGCCAGCAGCACTCTTGGGGGCCCCTACGAGCAGTACTTC
CASSTLGGPYEQYF
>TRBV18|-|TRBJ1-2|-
TGTGCCAGCTCACCGTCGACAGTCTACACCTTC
CASSPSTVYTF
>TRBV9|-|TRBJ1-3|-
TGTGCCAGCAGCGTAGCAGGGTTTGGGGACACCATATATTTT
CASSVAGFGDTIYF
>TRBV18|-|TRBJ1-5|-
TGTGCCAGCTCACCTTCGGGGTCCGGCCAGCCCCAGCATTTT
CASSPSGSGQPQHF
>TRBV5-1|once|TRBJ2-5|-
TGCGCCAGCAGCTTGACAGTTATCGGGACCCAGTACTTC
CASSLTVIGTQYF
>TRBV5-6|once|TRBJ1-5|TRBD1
TGTGCCAGCAGCCTGGGGGGACAGCAGAATCAGCCCCAGCATTTT
CASSLGGQQNQPQHF
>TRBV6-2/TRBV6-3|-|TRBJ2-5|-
TGTGCCAGCAGTTCTACAGAGACCCAGTACTTC
CASSSTETQYF
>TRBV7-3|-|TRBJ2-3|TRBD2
TGTGCCAGCAGCTTAAGACTAGCGGGAGGAAGGCAGTATTTT
CASSLRLAGGRQYF
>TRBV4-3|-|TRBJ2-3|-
TGCGCCAGCAGCCAAGCGCCCCGAAGCACAGATACGCAGTATTTT
CASSQAPRSTDTQYF
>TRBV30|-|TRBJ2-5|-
TGTGCCTGGAGATCAGGAGGAGAGACCCAGTACTTC
CAWRSGGETQYF
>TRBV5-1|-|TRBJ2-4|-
TGCGCCAGCAGCCCATGGGGAGAAGCCAAAAACATTCAGTACTTC
CASSPWGEAKNIQYF
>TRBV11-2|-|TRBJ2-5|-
TGTGCCAGCAGCTTAGTGAGACAAGAGACCCAGTACTTC
CASSLVRQETQYF
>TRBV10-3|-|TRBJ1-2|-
TGTGCCATCAGTGAGTCGATACTGGTCTCCCCGGGAGACGGTGGCTACACCTTC
CAISESILVSPGDGGYTF
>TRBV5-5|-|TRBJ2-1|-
TGTGCCAGCAGCTTAGACGGGGACTCCTACAATGAGCAGTTCTTC
CASSLDGDSYNEQFF
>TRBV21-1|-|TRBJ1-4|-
TGTGCCAGCAGCAAAGCGCTTTTGACAGGGTTTAAAAAACTGTTTTTT
CASSKALLTGFKKLFF
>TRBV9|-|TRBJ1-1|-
TGTGCCAGCAGCCCCCAAGACAGGAACACTGAAGCTTTCTTT
CASSPQDRNTEAFF
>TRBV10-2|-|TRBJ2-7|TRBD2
TGCGCCAGCTCGGACCCCGGGGGCCGGGAGGGCCAAGGCTACGAGCAGTACTTC
CASSDPGGREGQGYEQYF
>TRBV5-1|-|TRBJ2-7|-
TGCGCCAGCAGCCCGGGAGATGGATCCTACGAGCAGTACTTC
CASSPGDGSYEQYF
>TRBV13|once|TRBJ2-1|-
TGTGCCAGCAGCCTCAAGAGCTCCTACAATGAGCAGTTCTTC
CASSLKSSYNEQFF
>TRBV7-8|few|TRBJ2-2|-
TGTGCCAGCAGCACCGGGACTCCGAACACCGGGGAGCTGTTTTTT
CASSTGTPNTGELFF
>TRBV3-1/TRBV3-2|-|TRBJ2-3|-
TGTGCCAGCAGCCACGGAGGTTGGGATACGCAGTATTTT
CASSHGGWDTQYF
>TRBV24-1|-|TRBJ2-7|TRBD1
TGTGCCACCAGTGCACCCCCGGGACAGGGGAAGTACGAGCAGTACTTC
CATSAPPGQGKYEQYF
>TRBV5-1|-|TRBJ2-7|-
TGCGCCAGCCGGGACGGATACTACGAGCAGTACTTC
CASRDGYYEQYF
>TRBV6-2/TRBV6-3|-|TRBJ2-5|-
TGTGCCAGCAGTTATAGGTGGAACTCGGACCAAGAGACCCAGTACTTC
CASSYRWNSDQETQYF
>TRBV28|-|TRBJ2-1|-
TGTGCCAGCAGTTTATACGGGCCTCACAATGAGCAGTTCTTC
CASSLYGPHNEQFF
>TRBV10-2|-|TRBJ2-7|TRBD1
TGCGCCAGCAGCACCGGGACAGGGCCATACGAGCAGTACTTC
CASSTGTGPYEQYF
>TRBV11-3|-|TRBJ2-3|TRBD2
TGTGCCAGCAGTCGCGGGACTAGCGGGAGAACAGATACGCAGTATTTT
CASSRGTSGRTDTQYF
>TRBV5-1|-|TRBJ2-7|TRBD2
TGCGCCAGCCGTCTAGCGGGAGGGCCGGTTTCCGAGCAGTACTTC
CASRLAGGPVSEQYF
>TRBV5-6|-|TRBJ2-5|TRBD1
TGTGCCAGCAGCTACTCGGGACAGAAAGAGACCCAGTACTTC
CASSYSGQKETQYF
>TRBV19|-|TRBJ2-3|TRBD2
TGTGCCAGTAGTGGGGGGACTAGCGGAACCCCTAGCACAGATACGCAGTATTTT
CASSGGTSGTPSTDTQYF
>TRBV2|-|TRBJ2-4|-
TGTGCCAGCAGAAATGCGGGAACCAAAAACATTCAGTACTTC
CASRNAGTKNIQYF
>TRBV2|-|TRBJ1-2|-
TGTGCCAGCAGTGAACATTCCAACTATGGCTACACCTTC
CASSEHSNYGYTF
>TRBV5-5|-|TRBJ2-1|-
TGTGCCAGCAGCTTAGGGGGGGCGCGGTTCAATGAGCAGTTCTTC
CASSLGGARFNEQFF
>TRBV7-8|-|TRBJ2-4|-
TGTGCCAGCAGCTTGGGCAGAATAGGAAACATTCAGTACTTC
CASSLGRIGNIQYF
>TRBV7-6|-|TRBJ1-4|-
TGTGCCAGCAGCAGCGAGGCAGGGGCAGTTGAAAAACTGTTTTTT
CASSSEAGAVEKLFF
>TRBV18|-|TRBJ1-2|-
TGTGCCAGCTCACTCTGGGAAGGACGTAACTATGGCTACACCTTC
CASSLWEGRNYGYTF
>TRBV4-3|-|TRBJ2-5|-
TGCGCCAGCAGCCATGGCAACAGGGCTGGGGGAGAGACCCAGTACTTC
CASSHGNRAGGETQYF
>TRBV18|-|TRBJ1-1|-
TGTGCCAGCTCACAACGACAGGCGGACACTGAAGCTTTCTTT
CASSQRQADTEAFF
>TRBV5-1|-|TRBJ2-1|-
TGCGCCAGCATGGCGCGGGGCGGCGGGTCCTACAATGAGCAGTTCTTC
CASMARGGGSYNEQFF
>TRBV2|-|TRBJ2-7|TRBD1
TGTGCCATCGTTCCGGGACAGTCCCGCTACGAGCAGTACTTC
CAIVPGQSRYEQYF
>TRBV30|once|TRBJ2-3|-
TGTGCCTGGAGTCGGGGGAGTAACACAGATACGCAGTATTTT
CAWSRGSNTDTQYF
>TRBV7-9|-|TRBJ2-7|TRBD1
TGTGCCAGCAGCTTACAAGGACAGGCCTCCTACGAGCAGTACTTC
CASSLQGQASYEQYF
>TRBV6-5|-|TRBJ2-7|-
TGTGCCAGCAGACCCTCCTTGACTGCCTCCTACGAGCAGTACTTC
CASRPSLTASYEQYF
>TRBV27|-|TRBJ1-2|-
TGTGCCAGCACCCCTGGGGGCCTGGGGGGCTACACCTTC
CASTPGGLGGYTF
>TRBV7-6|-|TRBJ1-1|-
TGTGCCAGCAGCTTAGCGCGGGGGACATTCAACACTGAAGCTTTCTTT
CASSLARGTFNTEAFF
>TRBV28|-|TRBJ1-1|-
TGTGCCAGCAGTGAAAGGGGTGTAGCGAACACTGAAGCTTTCTTT
CASSERGVANTEAFF
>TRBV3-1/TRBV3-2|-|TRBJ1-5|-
TGTGCCAGCAGCCATGGGGATCAGCCCCAGCATTTT
CASSHGDQPQHF
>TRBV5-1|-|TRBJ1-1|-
TGCGCCAGCAGCACGGAAGGGCAGGGTGAAGCTTTCTTT
CASSTEGQGEAFF
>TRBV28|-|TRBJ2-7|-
TGTGCCAGCAGTTTATCCTCTTCCTACGAGCAGTACTTC
CASSLSSSYEQYF
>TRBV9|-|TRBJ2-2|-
TGTGCCAGCAGCGGTCGGGAGTACGCCGGGGAGCTGTTTTTT
CASSGREYAGELFF
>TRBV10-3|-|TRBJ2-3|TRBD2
TGTGCCACAGGGGACCCAGCGGGAGGGCGTACAGATACGCAGTATTTT
CATGDPAGGRTDTQYF
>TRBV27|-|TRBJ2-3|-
TGTGCCAGCAGGACTGGCACAGATACGCAGTATTTT
CASRTGTDTQYF
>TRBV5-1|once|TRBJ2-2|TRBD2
TGCGCCAGCAGCTTACCGGGAGGGGACACCGGGGAGCTGTTTTTT
CASSLPGGDTGELFF
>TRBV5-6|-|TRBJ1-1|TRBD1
TGTGCCAGCAAACCGACAGGGATGGACACTGAAGCTTTCTTT
CASKPTGMDTEAFF
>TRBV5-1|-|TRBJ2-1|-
TGCGCCAGCAGCTTGTTGACAGGTTCGGGCCTGGGAGAGCAGTTCTTC
CASSLLTGSGLGEQFF
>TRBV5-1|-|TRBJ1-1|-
TGCGCCAGCAGCTTGGCCGGGGAGAACACTGAAGCTTTCTTT
CASSLAGENTEAFF
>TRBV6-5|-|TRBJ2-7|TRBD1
TGTGCCAGCAGGCCTGGACAGGGTTCGTACGAGCAGTACTTC
CASRPGQGSYEQYF
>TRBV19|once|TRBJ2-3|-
TGTGCCAGCACAGGTTTAGAGTCTAGCACAGATACGCAGTATTTT
CASTGLESSTDTQYF
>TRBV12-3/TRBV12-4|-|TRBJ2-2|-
TGTGCCAGCAGCCTCAGGAGGGGACGGCTGTTTTTT
CASSLRRGRLFF